The clone carrying this TCR beta chain was observed a few times. The data belong to a study of blood T cell repertoires in COVID-19. Across the whole study: From T cells, B-cell-depleted T cells, or PBMCs came the material, which was cDNA or gDNA.

Here immunoSEQ multiplex PCR was the method, and the copy in TCRdb shows in-frame clones only, minus some. Of 50,000 to 70,000 clones in the sample, roughly 79% were seen once. The sequencing input was peripheral blood. The TCR was taken from a human donor in a cohort sampled during active COVID-19.

The CDR3 loop reads CASSSQGARHGEQYF. DNA of the CDR3: TGTGCCAGCAGCTCCCAGGGCGCACGACATGGCGAGCAGTACTTC. The chain links TRBV7-6 to TRBJ2-7; a possible D gene is TRBD1 (5 bases). The germline V gene encodes CDR1 SGHVS and CDR2 FNYEAQ. Trimming removed 4 bases from V and 6 bases from J, with 19 bases in between. The CDR3 totals 15 residues.